One sample yielded the 16 T cell receptor beta chains listed below, sequenced in a study of brain T cells in children with intractable seizures. Method: immunoSEQ multiplex PCR; TCRdb's copy keeps in-frame clones and lacks some. The table records 88,000 or so clones, roughly 89% of them present only once. The source material was peripheral blood, sampled at surgery. The source is a girl aged 2 to 9 with Rasmussen encephalitis and intractable seizures.

This chain's CDR3 is CASSYSGGSQSTEAFF. For the CDR3, the DNA is TGTGCCAGCAGTTACTCGGGGGGTTCCCAATCCACTGAAGCTTTCTTT. This chain connects TRBV6-6 to TRBJ1-1; a possible D gene is TRBD1 (5 bases). The CDR3 loop spans 16 amino acids. Germline V lookup: CDR1 MNHNY, CDR2 SVGAGI (reference sequence). V was trimmed by 0 bases and J by 4 bases, leaving 15 bases between them.

The V call is TRBV29-1, the J call TRBJ2-5; 11 bases agree with TRBD2. This CDR3 has 14 residues. Germline V gene sequence: CDR1 SQVTM, CDR2 ANQGSEA. V trimming: 3 bases; J trimming: 7 bases; junction bases outside the gene matches: 7. CDR3 nucleotide sequence: TGCAGCGTTGAGACCCTAGCGGGAGGTAGGACCCAGTACTTC. It encodes CSVETLAGGRTQYF.

The chain combines TRBV30 with TRBJ2-1; no firm D call. This CDR3 contains 11 residues. The germline V gene has CDR1 GTSNPN and CDR2 SVGIG (reference sequence). Trimming removed 1 base from V and 7 bases from J, with 5 bases in between. CDR3 residues: CAWSALNEQFF. CDR3 sequence (DNA): TGTGCCTGGAGTGCCCTAAATGAGCAGTTCTTC.

The chain is built from TRBV2 and TRBJ2-7; TRBD1 might be the D (5 bases). V was pared by 9 bases and J by 1 base, with 16 bases between. The CDR3 has 14 amino acids. Germline CDR1 and CDR2: SNHLY and FYNNEI. The chain's CDR3 is CASRYQGKSYEQYF. In nucleotides, the CDR3 is TGTGCCAGTCGATATCAGGGAAAGTCCTACGAGCAGTACTTC.

V is TRBV7-8 and J is TRBJ2-7, with D perhaps given as TRBD1 or TRBD2 (6 bases each). Trimming left V 3 bases short and J 5 bases short, with 14 bases between. The CDR3 extends over 14 amino acids. The V gene's germline CDR1 is SGHVS and CDR2 FQNEAQ. CDR3 in DNA: TGTGCCAGCAGCTTGGGCAGGGGAGGCAACGAGCAGTACTTC. Residues: CASSLGRGGNEQYF. Full variable domain (outside the CDR3, taken from reference TRBV7-8 and TRBJ2-7): GAGVSQSPRYKVAKRGQDVALRCDPISGHVSLFWYQQALGQGPEFLTYFQNEAQLDKSGLPSDRFFAERPEGSVSTLKIQRTQQEDSAVYLCASSLGRGGNEQYFGPGTRLTVT.

The V and J genes are TRBV6-5 and TRBJ1-6; D is ambiguous. The CDR3 spans 13 residues. V was clipped by 1 base and J by 9 bases, with 7 bases between them. Germline V gene sequence: CDR1 MNHEY, CDR2 SVGAGI. The CDR3: CASSYFEGSPLHF. CDR3 DNA: TGTGCCAGCAGTTACTTTGAGGGTTCACCCCTCCACTTT.

CDR3 nucleotide sequence: TGTGCCAGCAGCTTAGGGTTTGCCAGGTCGGAAGCTTTCTTT. Translating gives CASSLGFARSEAFF. The V and J genes are TRBV7-2 and TRBJ1-1; unclear D gene. CDR1 and CDR2 (germline): SGHTA, FQGNSA. The CDR3 contains 14 residues. V was pared by 1 base and J by 8 bases, with 14 bases between.

The J gene is TRBJ2-7, the V gene TRBV6-5; D ambiguous. CDR3 length: 14 residues. Germline-derived CDR1 and CDR2 are MNHEY and SVGAGI. With 2 bases removed from V and 0 bases from J, the gap between germline ends came to 8 bases. CDR3 in amino acids: CASSYQPFSYEQYF. CDR3 nucleotide sequence: TGTGCCAGCAGTTACCAACCCTTCTCCTACGAGCAGTACTTC.

The chain combines TRBV2 with TRBJ1-4; 7 nucleotides agree with TRBD1. CDR1 and CDR2 (germline): SNHLY, FYNNEI. CDR3 length equals 13 residues. The trim removed 8 bases at V and 4 bases at J, leaving 4 bases unmatched. CDR3 nucleotide sequence: TGTGCCAGCGGGACAGACTTTAATGAAAAACTGTTTTTT. Its translation is CASGTDFNEKLFF. Drawing the rest from reference TRBV2 and TRBJ1-4, the complete variable domain is EPEVTQTPSHQVTQMGQEVILRCVPISNHLYFYWYRQILGQKVEFLVSFYNNEISEKSEIFDDQFSVERPDGSNFTLKIRSTKLEDSAMYFCASGTDFNEKLFFGSGTQLSVL.

The chain employs TRBV5-6 and TRBJ2-7; TRBD2 aligns across 8 bases. Trimming cost V 7 bases and J 1 base; bases outside gene matches: 10. CDR3 length: 15 residues. Looked up from germline, CDR1 is SGHDT and CDR2 is YYEEEE. The DNA for the CDR3 is TGTGCCAGCGTAAGAAGAGCGGGAGCTTCCTACGAGCAGTACTTC. Amino acid sequence: CASVRRAGASYEQYF.

This clone has only one observation. This chain connects TRBV28 to TRBJ2-3; 12 positions match TRBD2. The length of the CDR3 is 17 residues. V gave up 4 bases and J gave up 3 bases; unmatched junction bases: 8. Germline values: CDR1 MDHEN, CDR2 SYDVKM. CDR3 amino acids: CASSYPETSGGTDTQYF. The CDR3 DNA reads as TGTGCCAGCAGTTACCCGGAGACTAGCGGGGGAACAGATACGCAGTATTTT.

V is TRBV28 and J is TRBJ1-5, with 7 bases identical to TRBD1. The CDR3 is 17 residues long. V gave up 6 bases and J gave up 3 bases; unmatched junction bases: 14. Germline V lookup: CDR1 MDHEN, CDR2 SYDVKM. The CDR3 protein is CASRHDRVRNNNQPQHF. CDR3 nucleotide sequence: TGTGCCAGCAGACACGACAGGGTAAGAAATAACAATCAGCCCCAGCATTTT.

The chain uses TRBV6-5 and TRBJ1-4, with TRBD1 as a possible D gene (6 bases). V was trimmed by 5 bases and J by 7 bases, leaving 17 bases between them. The V gene's germline CDR1 is MNHEY and CDR2 SVGAGI. The CDR3 runs to 15 residues. Here the CDR3 reads CASSPGWVGGEKLFF. CDR3 sequence (DNA): TGTGCCAGCAGTCCCGGGTGGGTAGGGGGTGAAAAACTGTTTTTT.

V and J are TRBV30 and TRBJ2-7, with 8 bases aligning to TRBD2. J was trimmed by 6 bases and V by 0 bases; bases with no gene match: 7. The CDR3 is 14 amino acids. Germline CDR1 is GTSNPN and CDR2 is SVGIG (reference sequence). The CDR3 reads CAWSVPGGSIEQYF. The DNA of the CDR3 is TGTGCCTGGAGTGTACCGGGGGGGTCGATCGAGCAGTACTTC.

The rearrangement uses TRBV7-8 and TRBJ2-6, with a tentative D call TRBD2 (6 bases). The CDR3 runs to 18 residues. Germline loops: CDR1 SGHVS, CDR2 FQNEAQ. The ends were cut back, 5 bases at V and 4 bases at J, with 21 bases in the middle. The CDR3 reads CASSGGTLGAFGANVLTF. In nucleotides, the CDR3 is TGTGCCAGCAGCGGGGGGACTTTAGGGGCCTTCGGGGCCAACGTCCTGACTTTC.

This rearrangement joins TRBV6-6 to TRBJ1-2, with TRBD1 matching over 10 bases. CDR3 length: 15 residues. Germline V gene data show CDR1 as MNHNY and CDR2 as SVGAGI (reference sequence). V was clipped by 5 bases and J by 4 bases; unmatched bases: 7. Here the CDR3 reads CASSRSTGGGYGYTF. DNA for the CDR3: TGTGCCAGCAGTCGATCGACAGGGGGCGGCTATGGCTACACCTTC.